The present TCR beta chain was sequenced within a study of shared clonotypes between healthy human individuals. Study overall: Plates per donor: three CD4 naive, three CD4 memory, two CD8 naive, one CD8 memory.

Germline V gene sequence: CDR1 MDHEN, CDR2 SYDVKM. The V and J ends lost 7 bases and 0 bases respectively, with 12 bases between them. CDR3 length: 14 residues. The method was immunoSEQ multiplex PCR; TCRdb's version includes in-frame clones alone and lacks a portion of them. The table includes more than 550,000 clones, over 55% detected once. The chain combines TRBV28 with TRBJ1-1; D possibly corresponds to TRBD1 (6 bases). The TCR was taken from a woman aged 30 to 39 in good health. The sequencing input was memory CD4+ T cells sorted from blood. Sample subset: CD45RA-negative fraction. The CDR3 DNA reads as TGTGCCAGCATAGTGGGGGCTTTGAACACTGAAGCTTTCTTT. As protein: CASIVGALNTEAFF.